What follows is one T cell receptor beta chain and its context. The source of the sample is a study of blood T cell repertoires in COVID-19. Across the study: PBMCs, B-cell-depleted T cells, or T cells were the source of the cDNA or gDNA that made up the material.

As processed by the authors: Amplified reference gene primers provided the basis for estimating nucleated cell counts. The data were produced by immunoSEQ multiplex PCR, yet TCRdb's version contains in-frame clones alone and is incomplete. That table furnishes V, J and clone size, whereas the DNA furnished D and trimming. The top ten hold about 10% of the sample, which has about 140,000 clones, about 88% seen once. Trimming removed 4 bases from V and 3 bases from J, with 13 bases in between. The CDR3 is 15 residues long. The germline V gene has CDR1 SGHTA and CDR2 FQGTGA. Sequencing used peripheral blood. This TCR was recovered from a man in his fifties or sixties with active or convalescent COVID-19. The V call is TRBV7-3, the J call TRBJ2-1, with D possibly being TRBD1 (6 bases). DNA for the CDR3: TGTGCCAGCAGCTCGAACAGGGACAACTACAATGAGCAGTTCTTC. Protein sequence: CASSSNRDNYNEQFF. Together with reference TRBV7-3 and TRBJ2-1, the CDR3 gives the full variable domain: GAGVSQTPSNKVTEKGKYVELRCDPISGHTALYWYRQSLGQGPEFLIYFQGTGAADDSGLPNDRFFAVRPEGSVSTLKIQRTERGDSAVYLCASSSNRDNYNEQFFGPGTRLTVL.